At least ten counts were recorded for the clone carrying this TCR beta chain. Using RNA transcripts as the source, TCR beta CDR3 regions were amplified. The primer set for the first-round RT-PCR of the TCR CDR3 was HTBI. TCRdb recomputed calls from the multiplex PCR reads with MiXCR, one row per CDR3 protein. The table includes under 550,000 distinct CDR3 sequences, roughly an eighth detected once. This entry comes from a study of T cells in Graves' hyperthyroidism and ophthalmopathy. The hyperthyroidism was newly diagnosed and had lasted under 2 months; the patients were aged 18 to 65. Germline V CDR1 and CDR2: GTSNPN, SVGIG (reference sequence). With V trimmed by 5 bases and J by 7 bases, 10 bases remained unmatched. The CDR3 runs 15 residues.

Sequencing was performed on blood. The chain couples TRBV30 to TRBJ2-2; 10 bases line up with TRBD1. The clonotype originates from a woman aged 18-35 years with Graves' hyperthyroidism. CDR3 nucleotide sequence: TGTGCCTGGGCCCTAGACAGGGGGCTAGGCGGGGAGCTGTTTTTT. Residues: CAWALDRGLGGELFF.